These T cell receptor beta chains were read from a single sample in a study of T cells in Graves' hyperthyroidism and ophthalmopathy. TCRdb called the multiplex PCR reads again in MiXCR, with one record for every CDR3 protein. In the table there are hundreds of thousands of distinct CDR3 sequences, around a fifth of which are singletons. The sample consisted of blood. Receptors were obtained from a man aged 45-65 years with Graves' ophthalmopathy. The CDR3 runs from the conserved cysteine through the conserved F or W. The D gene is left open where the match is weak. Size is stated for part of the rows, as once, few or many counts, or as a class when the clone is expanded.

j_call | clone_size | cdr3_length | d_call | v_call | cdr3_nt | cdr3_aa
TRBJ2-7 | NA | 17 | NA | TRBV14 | TGTGCCAGCAGCCAAGTTCCCCTGAGGAGGGCCTCCTACGAGCAGTACTTC | CASSQVPLRRASYEQYF
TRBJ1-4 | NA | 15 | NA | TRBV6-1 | TGTGCCAGCACCCCTCACCCCGGGGTGGGTGAAAAACTGTTTTTT | CASTPHPGVGEKLFF
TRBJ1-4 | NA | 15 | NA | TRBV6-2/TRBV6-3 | TGTGCCAGCAGTGGACTTCTGGGGGGGAATGAAAAACTGTTTTTT | CASSGLLGGNEKLFF
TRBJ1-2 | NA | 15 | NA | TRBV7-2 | TGTGCCAGCAGCGGCGGGGGAGGAGCTAACTATGGCTACACCTTC | CASSGGGGANYGYTF
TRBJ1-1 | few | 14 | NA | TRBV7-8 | TGTGCCAGCAGCTTTAAGGAGGAAGACACTGAAGCTTTCTTT | CASSFKEEDTEAFF
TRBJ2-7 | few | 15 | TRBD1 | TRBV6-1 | TGTGCCAGCACCCGCGGGACAGGCGGGGAGACCGAGCAGTACTTC | CASTRGTGGETEQYF
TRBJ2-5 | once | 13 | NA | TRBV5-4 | TGTGCCAGCAGCTTGAAGAGGGAAGAGACCCAGTACTTC | CASSLKREETQYF
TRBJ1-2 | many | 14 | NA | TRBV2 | TGTGCCAGCAGTGAAATAGGAGGGAAGTATGGCTACACCTTC | CASSEIGGKYGYTF
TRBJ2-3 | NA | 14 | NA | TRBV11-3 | TGTGCCAGCAGCTTAGCTAGAAACACAGATACGCAGTATTTT | CASSLARNTDTQYF
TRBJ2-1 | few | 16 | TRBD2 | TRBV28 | TGTGCCAGCAGCCAGGTACGTGGCGGGAGCTCAGGTGAGCAGTTCTTC | CASSQVRGGSSGEQFF
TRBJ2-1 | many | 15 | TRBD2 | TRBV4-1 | TGCGCCAGCAGCCTAACTAGCGGGAGGCCGGATGAGCAGTTCTTC | CASSLTSGRPDEQFF
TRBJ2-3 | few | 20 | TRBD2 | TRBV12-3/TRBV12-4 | TGTGCCAGCAGTTGGGTCCAGGGCGGGAGGGCCGGGGAATCCACAGATACGCAGTATTTT | CASSWVQGGRAGESTDTQYF
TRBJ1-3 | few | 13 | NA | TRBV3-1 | TGTGCCAGCAGTTTACAGTCTGGAAACACCATATATTTT | CASSLQSGNTIYF
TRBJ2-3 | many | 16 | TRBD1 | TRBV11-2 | TGTGCCAGCAGCGACCGTCGCAGGGGGCATGGAGATACGCAGTATTTT | CASSDRRRGHGDTQYF
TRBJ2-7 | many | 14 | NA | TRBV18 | TGTGCCAGCTCACCCGCGGAGCGGACCTACGAGCAGTACTTC | CASSPAERTYEQYF
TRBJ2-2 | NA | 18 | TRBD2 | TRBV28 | TGTGCCAGCAGTCCCCTCTTTGCGGGAGTGCGCGTCACCGGGGAGCTGTTTTTT | CASSPLFAGVRVTGELFF
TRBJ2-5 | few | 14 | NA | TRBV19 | TGTGCCAGTAGTACAGGGTCCAGTCAAGAGACCCAGTACTTC | CASSTGSSQETQYF
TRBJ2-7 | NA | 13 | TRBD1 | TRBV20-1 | TGCAGCCGGGACAGGGAAGCCTCCTACGAGCAGTACTTC | CSRDREASYEQYF
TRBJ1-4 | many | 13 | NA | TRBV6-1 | TGTGCCAGCAGACAGACAGTTAATGAAAAACTGTTTTTT | CASRQTVNEKLFF
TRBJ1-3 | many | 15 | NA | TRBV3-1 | TGTGCCAGCAGCCAACGACTGCGCTCTGGAAACACCATATATTTT | CASSQRLRSGNTIYF
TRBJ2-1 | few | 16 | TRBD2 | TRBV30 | TGTGCCTGGAGTGGAGGACTAGCGGAGTCCTACAATGAGCAGTTCTTC | CAWSGGLAESYNEQFF
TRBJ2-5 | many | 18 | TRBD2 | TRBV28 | TGTGCCAGCAGTTCCCACCTAGGACTAGCGGGAGAACAAGAGACCCAGTACTTC | CASSSHLGLAGEQETQYF
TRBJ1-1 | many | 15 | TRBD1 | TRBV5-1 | TGCGCCAGCAGCTTACCGGGACAGGGGGCCACTGAAGCTTTCTTT | CASSLPGQGATEAFF
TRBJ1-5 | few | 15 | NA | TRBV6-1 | TGTGCCAGCAGTGAAGTAATAAAGGCCAATCAGCCCCAGCATTTT | CASSEVIKANQPQHF
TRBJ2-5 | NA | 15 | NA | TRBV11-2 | TGTGCCAGCAGCTTAGACCTAGCCCCGGGGGAGACCCGGTACTTC | CASSLDLAPGETRYF
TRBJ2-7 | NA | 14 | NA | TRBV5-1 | TGCGCCAGCAGCTTGAGAGCGGACGGCTACGAGCAGTACTTC | CASSLRADGYEQYF
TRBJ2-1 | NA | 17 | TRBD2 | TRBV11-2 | TGTGCCAGCAGCGCCAGGGGGAGGACTAGCGGGTTAAATGAGCAGTTCTTC | CASSARGRTSGLNEQFF
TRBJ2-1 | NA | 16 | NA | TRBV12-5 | TGTGCTAGTGGTTTGGGCCCCGGGGGTAGCTACAATGAGCAGTTCTTC | CASGLGPGGSYNEQFF
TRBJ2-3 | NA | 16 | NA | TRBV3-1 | TGTGCCAGCAGCCAAGGCCGTACTAGGGGCACAGATACGCAGTATTTT | CASSQGRTRGTDTQYF
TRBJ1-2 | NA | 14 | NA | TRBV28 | TGTGCCAGCAGCCTGGTGGGGGCTGGCTGTGGCTACACCTTC | CASSLVGAGCGYTF
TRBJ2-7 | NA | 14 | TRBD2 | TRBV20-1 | TGCAGTGTTGCTAGCGGGGATTCAGGCTACGAGCAGTACTTC | CSVASGDSGYEQYF
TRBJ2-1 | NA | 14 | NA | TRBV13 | TGTGCCAGCACCACTAGGAGATTCTACAATGAGCAGTTCTTC | CASTTRRFYNEQFF
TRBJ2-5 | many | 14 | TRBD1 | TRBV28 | TGTGCCAGCAGTCCGAGCACAGGGGACGGGACCCAGTACTTC | CASSPSTGDGTQYF
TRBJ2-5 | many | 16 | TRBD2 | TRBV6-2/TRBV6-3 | TGTGCCAGCAGCTTAACTAGCGGGAGACGGCCGGGGGCCCAGTACTTC | CASSLTSGRRPGAQYF
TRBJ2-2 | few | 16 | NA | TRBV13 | TGTGCCAGCAGCTCTAGAAGGACGGGAAACACCGGGGAGCTGTTTTTT | CASSSRRTGNTGELFF
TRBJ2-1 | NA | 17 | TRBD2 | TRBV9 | TGTGCCAGCAGCGTAGCTAGCGGGAGGGCGCCCTACAATGAGCAGTTCTTC | CASSVASGRAPYNEQFF
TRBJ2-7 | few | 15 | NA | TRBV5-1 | TGCGCCAGCAGCTTGGGACCGTTTGACCGCCACGAGCAGTACTTC | CASSLGPFDRHEQYF
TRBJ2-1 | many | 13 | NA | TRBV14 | TGTGCCAGCAGCCCCCTCAGGAGTAATGAGCAGTTCTTC | CASSPLRSNEQFF
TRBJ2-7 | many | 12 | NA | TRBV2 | TGTGCCAGCAGATTTTTAGGGTACGAGCAGTACTTC | CASRFLGYEQYF
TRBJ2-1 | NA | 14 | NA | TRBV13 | TGTGCCAGCAGCCCCCAGGGGGGAGGCAATGAGCAGTTCTTC | CASSPQGGGNEQFF
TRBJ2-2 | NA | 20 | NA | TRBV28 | TGTGCCAGCAGTTTAGCGAGGTGGGGCTCCCCCGGCCCGAACACCGGGGAGCTGTTTTTT | CASSLARWGSPGPNTGELFF
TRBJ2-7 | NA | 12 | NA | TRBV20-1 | TGCAGTGCTAGATTGGGAGTCTACGAGCAGTACTTC | CSARLGVYEQYF
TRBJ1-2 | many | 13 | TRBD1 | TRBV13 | TGTGCCAGCAGCGCACAGGGGGCGCGTGGCTACACCTTC | CASSAQGARGYTF
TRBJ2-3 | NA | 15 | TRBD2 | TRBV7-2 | TGTGCCAGCAGCTCCTCAGCGGGAGCCACAGATACGCAGTATTTT | CASSSSAGATDTQYF
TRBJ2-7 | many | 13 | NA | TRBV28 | TGTGCCAGCAGTTTGAGGGATTTTTACGAGCAGTACTTC | CASSLRDFYEQYF